This T cell receptor beta chain was observed in a study of T cell changes during pregnancy in multiple sclerosis. TCRdb keeps only in-frame clones here, not all; method: immunoSEQ multiplex PCR. The table lists 79,000 or so clones, 85% to 95% of them singletons. The CDR3 covers 14 residues. V trimming: 0 bases; J trimming: 11 bases; junction bases outside the gene matches: 3. Germline V gene sequence: CDR1 SGHDT, CDR2 YYEEEE. This TCR was sampled from a female donor in good health, enrolled as a control in a pregnancy study. This chain links TRBV5-6 with TRBJ2-1, with TRBD2 identical over 12 bases. This specimen consisted of peripheral blood, obtained in the first trimester of pregnancy. Here the CDR3 DNA reads TGTGCCAGCAGCTTGGGGCTAGCGGGGGGGAAGCAGTTCTTC. This sequence encodes CASSLGLAGGKQFF.